The present T cell receptor (beta chain) was sequenced within a study of T cells after yellow fever vaccination. General study points: High-abundance clonotypes from the bulk population could contaminate FACS-sorted repertoires. Booster sampling recovered most clones from primary vaccination (under 97% CD4, approximately 90% CD8). Across the CD4 and CD8 compartments, a small share of clonotypes was present in both.

CDR3 length: 15 amino acids. Template switching with 5'RACE generated the TCR cDNA and added a universal primer site and UMIs. TCRdb passed the 5' RACE reads through MiXCR, listing each CDR3 protein once. The table shows some 500,000 distinct CDR3 sequences, with less than 15% occurring only once. This clonotype was counted between two and nine times. Its target is not known. The J gene is TRBJ2-7, the V gene TRBV21-1; TRBD1, the table's D call, was not compared with the DNA. TRBV21-1 represents a pseudogene. This TCR was sampled from a man aged 25-40 years who received the YFV17D yellow fever vaccine. The specimen comprised PBMCs, sampled on the day of the yellow fever booster vaccination. The CDR3 here is CASSKTRGHPYEQYF. For the CDR3, the DNA is TGTGCCAGCAGCAAAACCAGGGGGCATCCCTACGAGCAGTACTTC.